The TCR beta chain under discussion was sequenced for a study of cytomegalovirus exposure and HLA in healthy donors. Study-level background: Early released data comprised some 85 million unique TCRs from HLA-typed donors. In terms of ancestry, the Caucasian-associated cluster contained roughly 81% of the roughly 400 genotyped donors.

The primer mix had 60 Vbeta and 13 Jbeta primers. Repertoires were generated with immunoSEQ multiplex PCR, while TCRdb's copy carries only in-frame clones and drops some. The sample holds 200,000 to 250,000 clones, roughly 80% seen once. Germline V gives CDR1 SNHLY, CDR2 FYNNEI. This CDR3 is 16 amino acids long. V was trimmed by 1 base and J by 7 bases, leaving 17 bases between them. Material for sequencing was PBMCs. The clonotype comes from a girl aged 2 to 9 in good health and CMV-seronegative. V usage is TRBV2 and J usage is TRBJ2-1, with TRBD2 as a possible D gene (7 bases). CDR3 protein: CASSEVSGGLGNEQFF. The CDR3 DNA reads TGTGCCAGCAGTGAAGTTTCCGGGGGGCTAGGGAATGAGCAGTTCTTC.